The rows below give T cell receptor beta chains drawn from one sample of a study of blood T cells in healthy people across ages. TCRdb re-derived calls from the 5' RACE reads in MiXCR, one entry per CDR3 protein. The sample lists about 1.6 million distinct CDR3 sequences, about 35% seen once, with around 11% in the top ten. The sequenced sample was blood. These receptors all come from a woman aged 30 to 39 in good health. Each CDR3 is given with its conserved first and last residue. Each record gives: D gene, V gene, clone size, J gene, CDR3 DNA, CDR3 protein. D genes are given only for firm matches. Expanded clones are given a class, and other clones once, few, many or no size at all.

>.|TRBV13|.|TRBJ2-7
TGTGCCAGCAGCTCTCGGGGCAGGACCTACGAGCAGTACTTC
CASSSRGRTYEQYF
>TRBD2|TRBV6-5|few|TRBJ2-5
TGTGCCAGCAGTTACTCGGGTTCAGCGGGGATGAAGACCCAGTACTTC
CASSYSGSAGMKTQYF
>TRBD2|TRBV12-3/TRBV12-4|.|TRBJ2-3
TGTGCCGTCGACAGCGGGGGGAAAGATACGCAGTATTTT
CAVDSGGKDTQYF
>TRBD2|TRBV20-1|few|TRBJ2-1
TGCAGTGCTAGAGGGCTTGGTAGCGGGAGGCACAAGGAGCAGTTCTTC
CSARGLGSGRHKEQFF
>.|TRBV7-6|.|TRBJ2-7
TGTGCCAGCAGTTCCCGTGTCGAGGACGAGCAGTACTTC
CASSSRVEDEQYF
>.|TRBV11-2|.|TRBJ2-7
TGTGCCAGCAGCGCGACCGGGACACTTGCCGAGCAGTACTTC
CASSATGTLAEQYF
>.|TRBV9|few|TRBJ2-6
TGTGCCAGCAGCCTCACCGGGACCTACTCTGGGGCCAACGTCCTGACTTTC
CASSLTGTYSGANVLTF
>.|TRBV9|.|TRBJ2-3
TGTGCCAGCAGCTCACCAGGGCGGCGAGATACGCAGTATTTT
CASSSPGRRDTQYF
>.|TRBV29-1|many|TRBJ2-1
TGCAGCGTTGTCGGGGTAACGAATGAGCAGTTCTTC
CSVVGVTNEQFF
>.|TRBV20-1|.|TRBJ2-7
TGCAGTGCTAGGGATAGCGGCAGCACATTCTACGAGCAGTACTTC
CSARDSGSTFYEQYF
>TRBD1|TRBV5-1|few|TRBJ2-7
TGCGCCAGCAGCTTAGTGGGACAGCCTAACACCTACGAGCAGTACTTC
CASSLVGQPNTYEQYF
>TRBD2|TRBV20-1|few|TRBJ2-1
TGCAGTGCAAAGGGACTAGCGGGGCTGCATGAGCAGTTCTTC
CSAKGLAGLHEQFF
>.|TRBV29-1|.|TRBJ1-2
TGCAGCGACGTGGGGGGCCCGCAGGGCTACACCTTC
CSDVGGPQGYTF
>.|TRBV27|few|TRBJ2-7
TGTGCCAGCAGTTTCCCAGGGGCTAGCTCCTACGAGCAGTACTTC
CASSFPGASSYEQYF
>.|TRBV28|few|TRBJ2-5
TGTGCCAGCAGTGACACGACAGAGACCCAGTACTTC
CASSDTTETQYF
>.|TRBV4-1|few|TRBJ2-1
TGCGCCAGCAGCCAACACGGCCTTTCGATCGGTGAGCAGTTCTTC
CASSQHGLSIGEQFF
>TRBD1|TRBV30|.|TRBJ2-7
TGTGCCTGGGGGGACAGTGCGAGCTCCTACGAGCAGTACTTC
CAWGDSASSYEQYF
>.|TRBV7-6|.|TRBJ1-5
TGTGCCAGCAGCCCTCGGAAGGGGCAGCCCCAGCATTTT
CASSPRKGQPQHF
>.|TRBV6-6|many|TRBJ2-7
TGTGCCAGCAGTCCTAGGGATAAGTCCTACGAGCAGTACTTC
CASSPRDKSYEQYF
>.|TRBV29-1|.|TRBJ2-2
TGCAGCGTTGGAACTACCGGGGAGCTGTTTTTT
CSVGTTGELFF
>TRBD1|TRBV5-1|few|TRBJ2-3
TGCGCCAGCAGCTTCGGGACAGTATATGCAGATACGCAGTATTTT
CASSFGTVYADTQYF
>TRBD2|TRBV4-1|.|TRBJ2-7
TGCGCCAGCAGCCAAGATCTTGGCGGGGGGGTGGACGAGCAGTACTTC
CASSQDLGGGVDEQYF
>TRBD1|TRBV7-8|.|TRBJ1-1
TGTGCCAGCAGCTTAAGAGGACAGGGGACCGACACTGAAGCTTTCTTT
CASSLRGQGTDTEAFF
>TRBD1|TRBV9|.|TRBJ1-6
TGTGCCAGCAGCGCAGGACAGGGCTGGGGTTCACCCCTCCACTTT
CASSAGQGWGSPLHF
>TRBD1|TRBV30|.|TRBJ2-7
TGTGCCTGGAGTCTCAGGGACAGGGGCTATTACGAGCAGTACTTC
CAWSLRDRGYYEQYF
>.|TRBV7-2|few|TRBJ2-1
TGTGCCAGCAGCTCCCCCCACGAGGATGAGCAGTTCTTC
CASSSPHEDEQFF